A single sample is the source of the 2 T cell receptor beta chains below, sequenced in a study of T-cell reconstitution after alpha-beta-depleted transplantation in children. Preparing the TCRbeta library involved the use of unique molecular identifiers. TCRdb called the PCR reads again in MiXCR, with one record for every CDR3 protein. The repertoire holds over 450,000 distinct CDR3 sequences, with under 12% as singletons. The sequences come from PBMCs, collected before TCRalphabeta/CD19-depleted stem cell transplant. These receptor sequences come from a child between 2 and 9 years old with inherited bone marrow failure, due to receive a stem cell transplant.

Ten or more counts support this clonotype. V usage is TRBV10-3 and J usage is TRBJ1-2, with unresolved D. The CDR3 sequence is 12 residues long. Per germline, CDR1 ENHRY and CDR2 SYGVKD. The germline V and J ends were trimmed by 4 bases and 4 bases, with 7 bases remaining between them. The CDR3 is CAISAASYGYTF. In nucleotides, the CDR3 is TGTGCCATCAGTGCAGCCAGCTATGGCTACACCTTC.

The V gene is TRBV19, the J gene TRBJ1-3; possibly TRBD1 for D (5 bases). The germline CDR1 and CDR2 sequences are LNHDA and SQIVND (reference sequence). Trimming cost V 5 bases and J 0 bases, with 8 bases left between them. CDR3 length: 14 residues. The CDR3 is CASSDRPSGNTIYF. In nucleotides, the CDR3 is TGTGCCAGTAGTGACAGACCCTCTGGAAACACCATATATTTT.